Each of the 5 T cell receptor beta chains below was sequenced from the same sample in a study of cytomegalovirus exposure and HLA in healthy donors. TCRdb keeps only in-frame clones here, not all; method: immunoSEQ multiplex PCR. Of approximately 150,000 clones in the sample, around 90% were seen once. Material: PBMCs. These receptors were taken from a young woman in good health and CMV-seropositive.

CDR3: CASSYTDRDNQPQHF. In nucleotides, the CDR3 is TGTGCCAGCAGTTACACGGACAGGGACAATCAGCCCCAGCATTTT. The chain employs TRBV2 and TRBJ1-5, with 8 bases aligning to TRBD1. V trimming: 5 bases; J trimming: 3 bases; junction bases outside the gene matches: 6. This CDR3 is built from 15 residues. Germline V CDR1 and CDR2: SNHLY, FYNNEI.

Only a few counts were recorded for this clone. The genes are TRBV10-1 and TRBJ1-6; the D is unclear. The V gene's germline CDR1 is WNHNN and CDR2 SYGVQD (reference sequence). The V end lost 5 bases, the J end lost 3 bases, and 5 bases lay between the germline ends. This CDR3 spans 13 amino acids. The DNA of the CDR3 is TGCGCCAGCAGTCGGGACTATAATTCACCCCTCCACTTT. Translated: CASSRDYNSPLHF.

The chain has TRBV6-5 and TRBJ1-5, with D unresolved. The CDR3 has 14 residues. The germline gives CDR1 MNHEY, CDR2 SVGAGI. The V gene lost 7 bases and the J gene lost 4 bases, with 14 bases spanning the gap. The CDR3 nucleotides are TGTGCCAGCAAAAAAGCAGGAGGTAATCAGCCCCAGCATTTT. Protein product: CASKKAGGNQPQHF.

The V gene is TRBV15, the J gene TRBJ1-1; D gene uncertain. This CDR3 comprises 14 residues. Deletions cut 0 bases from V and 5 bases from J, with 10 bases between. CDR1 LNHNV and CDR2 YYDKDF come from the germline V gene (reference sequence). CDR3 residues: CATSREGGGTEAFF. The CDR3 coding sequence is TGTGCCACCAGCAGAGAAGGTGGAGGGACTGAAGCTTTCTTT.

V usage is TRBV27 and J usage is TRBJ2-3; 8 nucleotides match TRBD2. The CDR3 is 15 amino acids. The V and J ends lost 0 bases and 7 bases, in that order; junction bases with no gene match: 6. Germline assignment: CDR1 MNHEY and CDR2 SMNVEV (reference sequence). The CDR3 protein is CASSLSAGGLHTQYF. CDR3 nucleotide sequence: TGTGCCAGCAGTTTATCGGCGGGAGGTTTACATACGCAGTATTTT.